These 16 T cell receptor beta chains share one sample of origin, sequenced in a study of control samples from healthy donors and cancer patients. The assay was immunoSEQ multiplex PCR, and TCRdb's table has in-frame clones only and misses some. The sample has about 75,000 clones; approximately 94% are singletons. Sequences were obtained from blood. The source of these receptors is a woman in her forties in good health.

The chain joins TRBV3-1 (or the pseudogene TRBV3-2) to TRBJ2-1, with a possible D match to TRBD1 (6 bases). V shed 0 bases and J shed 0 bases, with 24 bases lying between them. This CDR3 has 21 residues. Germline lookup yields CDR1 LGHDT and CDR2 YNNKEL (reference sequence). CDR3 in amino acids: CASSQDMGRGRSTFSYNEQFF. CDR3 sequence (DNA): TGTGCCAGCAGCCAAGATATGGGCAGGGGCCGTTCTACCTTCTCCTACAATGAGCAGTTCTTC.

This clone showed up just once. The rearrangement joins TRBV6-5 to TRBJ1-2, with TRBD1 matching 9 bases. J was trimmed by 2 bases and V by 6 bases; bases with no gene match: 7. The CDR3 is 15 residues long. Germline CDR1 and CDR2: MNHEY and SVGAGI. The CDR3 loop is CASRDGGTGNYGYTF. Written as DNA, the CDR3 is TGTGCCAGCAGAGACGGCGGGACAGGGAACTATGGCTACACCTTC.

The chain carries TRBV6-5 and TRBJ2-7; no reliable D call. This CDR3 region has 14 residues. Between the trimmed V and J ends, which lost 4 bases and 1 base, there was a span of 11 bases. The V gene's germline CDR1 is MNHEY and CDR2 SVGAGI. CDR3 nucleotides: TGTGCCAGCAGTTCCACGCTATTTTCCTACGAGCAGTACTTC. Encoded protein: CASSSTLFSYEQYF.

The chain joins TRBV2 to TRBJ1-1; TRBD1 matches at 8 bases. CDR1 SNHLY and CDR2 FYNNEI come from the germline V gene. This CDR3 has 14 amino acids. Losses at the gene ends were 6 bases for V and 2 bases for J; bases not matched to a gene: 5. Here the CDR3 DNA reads TGTGCCAGCAGGGACAGGGCCACAAACACTGAAGCTTTCTTT. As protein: CASRDRATNTEAFF.

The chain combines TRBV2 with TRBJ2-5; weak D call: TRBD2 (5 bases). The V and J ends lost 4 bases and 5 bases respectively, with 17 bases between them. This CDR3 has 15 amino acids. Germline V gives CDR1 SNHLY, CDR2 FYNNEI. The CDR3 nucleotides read TGTGCCAGCAGTGCGGGGTCGATCCGGCGGGAGACCCAGTACTTC. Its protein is CASSAGSIRRETQYF. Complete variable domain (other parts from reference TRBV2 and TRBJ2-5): EPEVTQTPSHQVTQMGQEVILRCVPISNHLYFYWYRQILGQKVEFLVSFYNNEISEKSEIFDDQFSVERPDGSNFTLKIRSTKLEDSAMYFCASSAGSIRRETQYFGPGTRLLVL.

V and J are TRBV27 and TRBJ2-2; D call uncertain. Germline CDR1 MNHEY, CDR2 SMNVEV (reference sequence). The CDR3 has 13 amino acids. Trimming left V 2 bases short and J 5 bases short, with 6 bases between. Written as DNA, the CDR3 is TGTGCCAGCAGTTTACAAGTAACCGGGGAGCTGTTTTTT. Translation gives CASSLQVTGELFF.

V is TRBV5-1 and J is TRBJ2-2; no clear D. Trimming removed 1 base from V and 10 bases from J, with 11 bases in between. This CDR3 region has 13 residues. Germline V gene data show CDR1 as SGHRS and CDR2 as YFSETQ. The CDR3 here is CASSLRDGKELFF. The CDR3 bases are TGCGCCAGCAGCTTGCGTGATGGAAAGGAGCTGTTTTTT.

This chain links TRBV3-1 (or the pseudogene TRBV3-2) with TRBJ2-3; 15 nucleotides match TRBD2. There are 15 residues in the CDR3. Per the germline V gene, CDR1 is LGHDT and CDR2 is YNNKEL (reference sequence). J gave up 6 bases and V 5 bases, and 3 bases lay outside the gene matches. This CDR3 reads CASSNGLAGGDTQYF. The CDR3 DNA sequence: TGTGCCAGCAGCAATGGACTAGCGGGAGGGGATACGCAGTATTTT.

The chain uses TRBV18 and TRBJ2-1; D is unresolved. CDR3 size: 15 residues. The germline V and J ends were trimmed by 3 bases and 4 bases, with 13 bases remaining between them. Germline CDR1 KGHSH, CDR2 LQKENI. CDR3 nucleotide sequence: TGTGCCAGCTCACCCGAGGTGGGATATTACAATGAGCAGTTCTTC. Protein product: CASSPEVGYYNEQFF.

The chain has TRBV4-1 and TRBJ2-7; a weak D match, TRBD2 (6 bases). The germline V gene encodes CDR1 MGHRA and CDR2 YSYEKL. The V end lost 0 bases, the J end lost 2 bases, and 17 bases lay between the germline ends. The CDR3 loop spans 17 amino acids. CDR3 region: CASSQERVRTTAYEQYF. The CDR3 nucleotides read TGCGCCAGCAGCCAAGAAAGAGTACGGACTACAGCCTACGAGCAGTACTTC.

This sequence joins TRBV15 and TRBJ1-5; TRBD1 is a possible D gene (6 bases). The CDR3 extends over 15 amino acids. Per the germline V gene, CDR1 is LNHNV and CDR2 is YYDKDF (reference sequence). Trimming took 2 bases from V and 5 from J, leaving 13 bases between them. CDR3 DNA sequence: TGTGCCACCAGCAGACCTTACAGGGTCCATCAGCCCCAGCATTTT. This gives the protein CATSRPYRVHQPQHF.

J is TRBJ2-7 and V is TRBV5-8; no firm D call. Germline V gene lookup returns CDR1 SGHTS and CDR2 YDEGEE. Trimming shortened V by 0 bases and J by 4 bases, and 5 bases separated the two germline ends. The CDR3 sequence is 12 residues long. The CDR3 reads CASSLAYYEQYF. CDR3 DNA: TGTGCCAGCAGCTTGGCCTATTACGAGCAGTACTTC.

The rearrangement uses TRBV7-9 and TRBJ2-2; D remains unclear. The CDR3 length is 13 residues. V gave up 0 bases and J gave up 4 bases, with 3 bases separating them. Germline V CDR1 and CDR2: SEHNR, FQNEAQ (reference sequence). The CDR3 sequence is CASSLAGTGELFF. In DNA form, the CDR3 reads TGTGCCAGCAGCTTAGCTGGCACCGGGGAGCTGTTTTTT.

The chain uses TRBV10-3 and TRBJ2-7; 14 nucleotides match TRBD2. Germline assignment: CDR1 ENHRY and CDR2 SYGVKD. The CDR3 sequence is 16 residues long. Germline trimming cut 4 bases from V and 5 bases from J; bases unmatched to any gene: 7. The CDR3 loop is CAISGGLAGGPHEQYF. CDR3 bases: TGTGCCATCAGTGGAGGACTAGCGGGAGGCCCCCACGAGCAGTACTTC.

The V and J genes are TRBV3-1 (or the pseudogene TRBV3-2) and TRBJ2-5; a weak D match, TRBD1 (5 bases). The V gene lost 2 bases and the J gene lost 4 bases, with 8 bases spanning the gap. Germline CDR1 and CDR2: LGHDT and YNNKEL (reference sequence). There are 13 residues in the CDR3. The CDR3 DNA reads TGTGCCAGCAGCCAACCCACAGGAGAGACCCAGTACTTC. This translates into CASSQPTGETQYF.

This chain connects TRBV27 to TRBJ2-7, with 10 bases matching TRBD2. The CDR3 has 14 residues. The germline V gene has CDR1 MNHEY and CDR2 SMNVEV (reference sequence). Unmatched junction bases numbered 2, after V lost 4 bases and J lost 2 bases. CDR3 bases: TGTGCCAGCAGTTCCGGACTAGCGGCCTACGAGCAGTACTTC. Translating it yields CASSSGLAAYEQYF.